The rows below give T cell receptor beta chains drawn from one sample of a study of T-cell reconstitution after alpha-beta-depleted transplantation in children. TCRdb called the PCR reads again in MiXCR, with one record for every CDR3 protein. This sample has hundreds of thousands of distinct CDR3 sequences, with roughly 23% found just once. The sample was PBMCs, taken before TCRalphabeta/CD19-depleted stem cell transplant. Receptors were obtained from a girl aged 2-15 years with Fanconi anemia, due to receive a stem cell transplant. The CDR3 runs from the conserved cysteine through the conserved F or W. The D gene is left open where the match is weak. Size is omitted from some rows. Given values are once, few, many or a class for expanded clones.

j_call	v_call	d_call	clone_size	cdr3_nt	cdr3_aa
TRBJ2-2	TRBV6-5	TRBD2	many	TGTGCCAGCAGTAACGCGGGGGGACCACAAGCGAACACCGGGGAGCTGTTTTTT	CASSNAGGPQANTGELFF
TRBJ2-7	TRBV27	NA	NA	TGTGCCAGCAGTTTAGGCGGGGGCTATGCTCACGAGCAGTACTTC	CASSLGGGYAHEQYF
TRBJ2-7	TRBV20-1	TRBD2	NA	TGCAGTGCTAGTCCCCCTAGCGGGGATCTTAGCTCCTACGAGCAGTACTTC	CSASPPSGDLSSYEQYF
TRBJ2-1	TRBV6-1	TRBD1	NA	TGTGCCAGCAGACATACCGGGACAGGGATCAATGAGCAGTTCTTC	CASRHTGTGINEQFF
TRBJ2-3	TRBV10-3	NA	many	TGTGCCATCAGTGAGGACACGGCCAATACGCAGTATTTT	CAISEDTANTQYF
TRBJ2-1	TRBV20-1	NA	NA	TGCAGTGCTAGGGAGAGGGGTGAGCAGTTCTTC	CSARERGEQFF
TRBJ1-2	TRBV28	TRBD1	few	TGTGCCAGCAGCTCTCTAGGGGGCTGCACCTTC	CASSSLGGCTF
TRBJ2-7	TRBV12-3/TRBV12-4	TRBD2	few	TGTGCCAGCAGTTTAGCCACCGGGACTAGCGGCTCCTACGAGCAGTACTTC	CASSLATGTSGSYEQYF
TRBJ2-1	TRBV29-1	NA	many	TGCAGCGTAGTAGGGGGGGACAATGAGCAGTTCTTC	CSVVGGDNEQFF
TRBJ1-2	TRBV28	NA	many	TGTGCCAGCAGCTCTGGGACCGTCTATGGCTACACCTTC	CASSSGTVYGYTF
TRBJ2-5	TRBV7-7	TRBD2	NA	TGTGCCAGCAGCTTAAGGAGGGCTAGCGGGAGGCAAGAGACCCAGTACTTC	CASSLRRASGRQETQYF
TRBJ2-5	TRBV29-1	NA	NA	TGCAGCGTTGGACAAGCCCCGGGGGAGACCCAGTACTTC	CSVGQAPGETQYF
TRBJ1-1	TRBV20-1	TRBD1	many	TGCAGTGCTTACAGGACAGGGCCTGAAGCTTTCTTT	CSAYRTGPEAFF
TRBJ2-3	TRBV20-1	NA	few	TGCAGTGCTTTCCACCCTCGCGGGAGCACAGATACGCAGTATTTT	CSAFHPRGSTDTQYF
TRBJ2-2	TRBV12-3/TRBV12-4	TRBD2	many	TGTGCCAGCGCCGACTTTAGCGGGAGGGACACCGGGGAGCTGTTTTTT	CASADFSGRDTGELFF
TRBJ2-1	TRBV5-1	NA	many	TGCGCCAGCAGCCCGGATGGGAGAAGTCCCTACAATGAGCAGTTCTTC	CASSPDGRSPYNEQFF
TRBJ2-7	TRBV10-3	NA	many	TGTGCCATCACCGAACGGGCAGGGTACGAGCAGTACTTC	CAITERAGYEQYF
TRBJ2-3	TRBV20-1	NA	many	TGCAGTGCTAACCAGGGGGGGGGACGTCATACGCAGTATTTT	CSANQGGGRHTQYF
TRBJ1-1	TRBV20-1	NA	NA	TGCAGTGCTAGAGACCGAGGGCGGGGGGGCACTGAAGCTTTCTTT	CSARDRGRGGTEAFF
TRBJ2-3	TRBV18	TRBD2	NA	TGTGCCAGCTCACCAAGTAGCGGGAGAAGAGATACGCAGTATTTT	CASSPSSGRRDTQYF
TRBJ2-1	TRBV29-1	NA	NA	TGCAGCGTTGATACGGGGAGCGACAATGGGCAGTTCTTC	CSVDTGSDNGQFF
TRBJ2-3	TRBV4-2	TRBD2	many	TGTGCCAGCAGCCAAGAGGGACTAGCGGGGGGGCGGACAGATACGCAGTATTTT	CASSQEGLAGGRTDTQYF
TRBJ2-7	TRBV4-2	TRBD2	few	TGTGCCAGCAGCCCCTCGGGACTAGGGGCCTACGAGCAGTACTTC	CASSPSGLGAYEQYF
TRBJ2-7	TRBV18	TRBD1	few	TGTGCCAGCTCACCGACCGGGACAGGGGGAAGTGAGCAGTACTTC	CASSPTGTGGSEQYF
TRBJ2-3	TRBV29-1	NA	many	TGCAGCGTTGGGCTAGACGATACGCAGTATTTT	CSVGLDDTQYF
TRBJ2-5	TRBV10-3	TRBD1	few	TGTGCCATCAGTACCGGGACAGGACAAGAGACCCAGTACTTC	CAISTGTGQETQYF
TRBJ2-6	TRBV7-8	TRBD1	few	TGTGCCAGCAGCCTCCGGGACAGACCCTCTGGGGCCAACGTCCTGACTTTC	CASSLRDRPSGANVLTF
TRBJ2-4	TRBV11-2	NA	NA	TGTGCCAGCAGCTTAGAGGCTTGGAGTTTGGAAAACATTCAGTACTTC	CASSLEAWSLENIQYF
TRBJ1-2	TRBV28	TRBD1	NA	TGTGCCAGCAGTTTCGGGACAGGGGTTTATGGCTACACCTTC	CASSFGTGVYGYTF
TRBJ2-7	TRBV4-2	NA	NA	TGTGCCAGCAGCCAAGAGGCTTTCGGGACAACGCGGTACTACGAGCAGTACTTC	CASSQEAFGTTRYYEQYF
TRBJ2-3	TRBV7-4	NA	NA	TGTGCCAGCAGCGCTCAAAACACAGATACGCAGTATTTT	CASSAQNTDTQYF
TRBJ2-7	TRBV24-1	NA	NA	TGTGCCACCAGTGATTTAACCAATCCCTACGAGCAGTACTTC	CATSDLTNPYEQYF
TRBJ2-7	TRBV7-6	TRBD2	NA	TGTGCCAGCAGACCGGGACTAGCATTCCACGAGCAGTACTTC	CASRPGLAFHEQYF
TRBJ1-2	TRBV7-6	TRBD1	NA	TGTGCCAGCAGCTTAGGTCCAGGGGGCGCAGCCTATGGCTACACCTTC	CASSLGPGGAAYGYTF
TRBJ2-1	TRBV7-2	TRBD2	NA	TGTGCCAGCAAAGGTGGACTAGCGAGTTACAATGAGCAGTTCTTC	CASKGGLASYNEQFF
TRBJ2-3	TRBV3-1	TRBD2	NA	TGTGCCAGCAGCCGCACTAGGGGACTAGCTACAGATACGCAGTATTTT	CASSRTRGLATDTQYF
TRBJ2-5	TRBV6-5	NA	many	TGTGCCAGCAGTAGACTAGTGAGGAACCAAGAGACCCAGTACTTC	CASSRLVRNQETQYF
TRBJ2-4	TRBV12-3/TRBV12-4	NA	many	TGTGCCAGCAGCCCGGACGGGTCCAAAAACATTCAGTACTTC	CASSPDGSKNIQYF
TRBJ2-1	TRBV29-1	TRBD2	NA	TGCAGCCTATTTAGCGGGAGATCCAATGAGCAGTTCTTC	CSLFSGRSNEQFF
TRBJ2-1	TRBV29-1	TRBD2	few	TGCAGCGCAAGGACTAGCGATCACAATGAGCAGTTCTTC	CSARTSDHNEQFF
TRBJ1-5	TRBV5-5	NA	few	TGTGCCAGCAGCTTGGGCAGACTAAATCAGCCCCAGCATTTT	CASSLGRLNQPQHF
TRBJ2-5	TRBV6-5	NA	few	TGTGCCAGCAGTTACTCGAAAGCGACTGAGGGCCAAGAGACCCAGTACTTC	CASSYSKATEGQETQYF
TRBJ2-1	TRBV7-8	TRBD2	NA	TGTGCCAGCAGCTTAGGGGGACTAGCGGGGTATGAGCAGTTCTTC	CASSLGGLAGYEQFF
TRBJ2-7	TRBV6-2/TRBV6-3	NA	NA	TGTGCCAGCAGTTACTCTTACGGGCCGTCCTACGAGCAGTACTTC	CASSYSYGPSYEQYF
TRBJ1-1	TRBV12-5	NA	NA	TGTGCTAGTGGCTCTGGGGGCATGAACACTGAAGCTTTCTTT	CASGSGGMNTEAFF
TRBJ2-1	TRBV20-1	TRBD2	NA	TGCAATACCCGGCGGGAGGGCCTCTACAATGAGCAGTTCTTC	CNTRREGLYNEQFF
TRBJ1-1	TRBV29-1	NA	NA	TGCAGCGTTAATTACAGGAGTAGAGAAGAAGAAGCTTTCTTT	CSVNYRSREEEAFF
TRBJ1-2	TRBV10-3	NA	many	TGTGCCATCAGCGCTAACTATGGCTACACCTTC	CAISANYGYTF
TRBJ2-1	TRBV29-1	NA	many	TGCAGCGTCGGGTCCCCCTACGAGGGAGAGCAGTTCTTC	CSVGSPYEGEQFF
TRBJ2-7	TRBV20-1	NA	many	TGCAGTGCTAGATTGGGACATATTTACGAGCAGTACTTC	CSARLGHIYEQYF
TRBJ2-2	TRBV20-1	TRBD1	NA	TGCAGTGCTAGAGTACAGGGGGCGCCGGGCGGGGAGCTGTTTTTT	CSARVQGAPGGELFF
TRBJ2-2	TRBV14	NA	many	TGTGCCAGCAGCCAGGCTACTGGACTAAACACCGGGGAGCTGTTTTTT	CASSQATGLNTGELFF